The rows below give T cell receptor beta chains drawn from one sample of a study of regulatory and conventional T cells in breast cancer. One entry per CDR3 protein, called by TCRdb with MiXCR from the PCR reads. The data hold about 10,000 distinct CDR3 sequences, with 34% observed a single time. The specimen sequenced was conventional T cells from blood. The receptors were gathered from a male donor in good health. Both conserved end residues are part of each CDR3. Each record gives: CDR3 protein, CDR3 DNA, V gene, D gene, CDR3 length, J gene, clone size. D genes are given only for firm matches. Rows may omit the clone size; those that give it use once, few, many or a size class.

CDR3aa: CASSPPGGSNTEAFF
CDR3nt: TGTGCCAGCAGCCCACCCGGGGGATCGAACACTGAAGCTTTCTTT
v_gene: TRBV6-1
d_gene: .
len: 15
j_gene: TRBJ1-1
abundance: .

CDR3aa: CASSYAVGEAFF
CDR3nt: TGTGCCAGCAGTTACGCAGTGGGGGAAGCTTTCTTT
v_gene: TRBV6-2/TRBV6-3
d_gene: .
len: 12
j_gene: TRBJ1-1
abundance: .

CDR3aa: CASSSDGDYGYTF
CDR3nt: TGCGCCAGCAGCTCTGACGGCGATTATGGCTACACCTTC
v_gene: TRBV5-1
d_gene: .
len: 13
j_gene: TRBJ1-2
abundance: .

CDR3aa: CGPLGGDGETQYF
CDR3nt: TGCGGCCCACTGGGGGGGGATGGTGAGACCCAGTACTTC
v_gene: TRBV20-1
d_gene: TRBD2
len: 13
j_gene: TRBJ2-5
abundance: few

CDR3aa: CASSLPGTLQETQYF
CDR3nt: TGTGCCAGCAGCCTCCCCGGGACACTTCAGGAGACCCAGTACTTC
v_gene: TRBV3-1
d_gene: .
len: 15
j_gene: TRBJ2-5
abundance: .

CDR3aa: CASSKTRWENEQYF
CDR3nt: TGTGCCAGCAGCAAAACCCGCTGGGAGAACGAGCAGTACTTC
v_gene: TRBV7-2
d_gene: .
len: 14
j_gene: TRBJ2-7
abundance: medium-sized

CDR3aa: CASSSGFHPSYEQYF
CDR3nt: TGTGCCAGCAGTTCGGGATTCCACCCTTCCTACGAGCAGTACTTC
v_gene: TRBV11-3
d_gene: .
len: 15
j_gene: TRBJ2-7
abundance: .

CDR3aa: CASSQSGEGEQYF
CDR3nt: TGCGCCAGCAGCCAGAGCGGGGAGGGTGAGCAGTACTTC
v_gene: TRBV5-1
d_gene: TRBD2
len: 13
j_gene: TRBJ2-7
abundance: .

CDR3aa: CSAGAYRANQPQHF
CDR3nt: TGCAGTGCTGGAGCCTACAGGGCCAATCAGCCCCAGCATTTT
v_gene: TRBV20-1
d_gene: .
len: 14
j_gene: TRBJ1-5
abundance: large

CDR3aa: CTSSSGTGYESSYNEQFF
CDR3nt: TGCACCAGCAGCTCCGGGACAGGGTACGAAAGCTCCTACAATGAGCAGTTCTTC
v_gene: TRBV5-1
d_gene: TRBD1
len: 18
j_gene: TRBJ2-1
abundance: .

CDR3aa: CASSLDTAGYNEQFF
CDR3nt: TGTGCCAGCAGCTTGGACACCGCGGGATACAATGAGCAGTTCTTC
v_gene: TRBV5-6
d_gene: .
len: 15
j_gene: TRBJ2-1
abundance: .